This entry describes one TCR beta chain. Antigen unknown. Some clones are missing from TCRdb's copy, which holds only in-frame ones; the method was immunoSEQ multiplex PCR. The table lists about 2.3 million clones, over 90% of them singletons, with around 0.4% in the top ten. CD4+ cell separation produced CD45RA+ naive and CD45RA-negative memory subsets. Germline V lookup: CDR1 SGHRS, CDR2 YFSETQ. The CDR3 runs 18 residues. V was shortened by 0 bases and J by 5 bases, with 20 bases between the two germline ends. The data stem from a study of shared clonotypes between healthy human individuals. Study results and limitations: Sharing across four donors was highest in naive CD4 (roughly 5%) and lowest in memory CD8 (around 0.4%). Depth was large, yet rarefaction showed that sorted-subset sequencing was incomplete. Larger estimated richness was generally seen in naive subsets than in memory subsets.

Specimen: naive CD4+ T cells from PBMCs. This sample's subset: CD45RA+ positively selected. The chain recombines TRBV5-1 with TRBJ2-2; D might be TRBD2 (6 bases). The receptor's source is a man aged 18 to 35 in good health. Some clones in this sample may be carry-over from other donors' samples. The chain's CDR3 is CASSLGSSAAGRTGELFF. In DNA form, the CDR3 reads TGCGCCAGCAGCTTGGGTTCCTCGGCGGCGGGACGGACCGGGGAGCTGTTTTTT.